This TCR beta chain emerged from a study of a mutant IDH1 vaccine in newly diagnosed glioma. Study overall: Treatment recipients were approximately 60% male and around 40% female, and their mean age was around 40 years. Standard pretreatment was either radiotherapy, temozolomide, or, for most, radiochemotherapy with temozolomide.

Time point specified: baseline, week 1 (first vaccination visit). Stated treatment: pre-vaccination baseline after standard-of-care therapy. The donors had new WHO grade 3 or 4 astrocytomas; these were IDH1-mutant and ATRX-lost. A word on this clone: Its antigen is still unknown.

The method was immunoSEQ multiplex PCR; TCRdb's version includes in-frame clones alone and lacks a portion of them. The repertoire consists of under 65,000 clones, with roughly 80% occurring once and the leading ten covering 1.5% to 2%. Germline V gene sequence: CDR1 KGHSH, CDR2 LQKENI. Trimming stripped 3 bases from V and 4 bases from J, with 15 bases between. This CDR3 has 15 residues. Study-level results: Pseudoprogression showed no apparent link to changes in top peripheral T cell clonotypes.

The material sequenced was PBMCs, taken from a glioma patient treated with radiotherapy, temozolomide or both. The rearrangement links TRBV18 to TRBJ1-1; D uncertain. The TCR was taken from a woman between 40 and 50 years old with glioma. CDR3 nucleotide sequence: TGTGCCAGCTCACCTGATAACGGTTTGGGCACTGAAGCTTTCTTT. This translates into CASSPDNGLGTEAFF.